This TCR beta chain was sequenced during a study of T cells in Graves' hyperthyroidism and ophthalmopathy. CDR3 size: 14 residues. In germline, CDR1 is ENHRY, CDR2 SYGVKD. Trimming stripped 7 bases from V and 2 bases from J, with 14 bases between. This clonotype occurred many times. The TCR beta CDR3 regions underwent amplification using RNA transcripts as the source. An initial round of RT-PCR targeting the TCR CDR3 relied on the HTBI primer set. TCRdb re-called the multiplex PCR reads through MiXCR, storing one row per CDR3 protein. The data contain hundreds of thousands of distinct CDR3 sequences, around a sixth of them singletons. Uncontrolled infection, other autoimmune disease, pregnancy or lactation disqualified patients from enrolment.

Sequencing was performed on blood. The TCR originated in a woman in her forties or fifties with Graves' hyperthyroidism that later progressed to Graves' ophthalmopathy. This rearrangement joins TRBV10-3 to TRBJ1-2; D is ambiguous. The CDR3 coding sequence is TGTGCCATCAAGGAAAACGGTAGAAACTATGGCTACACCTTC. It encodes CAIKENGRNYGYTF.